Listed below are T cell receptor beta chains from one sample, sequenced in a study of OX40 agonist ivuxolimab in advanced cancers. Clones were read by immunoSEQ multiplex PCR, and TCRdb kept only the in-frame ones, dropping some. The repertoire holds 70,000 to 80,000 clones, about nine tenths seen once, with around 0.76% in the top ten. The specimen was CD4+ or CD8+ T cells sorted from blood, collected in a trial of the OX40 agonist ivuxolimab. The source of these receptors is an adult with an advanced solid tumor such as melanoma, head and neck, liver or kidney cancer. CDR3s include the opening cysteine and the closing phenylalanine or tryptophan. D genes are given only for firm matches. Clone size is stated in some rows and not others, as once, few, many or a class when expanded.

-,TRBV6-5,TRBJ1-5,-,CAVQQGGNQPQHF,TGTGCCGTACAACAGGGTGGCAATCAGCCCCAGCATTTT
-,TRBV10-3,TRBJ2-6,-,CAISGKGNGANVLTF,TGTGCCATCAGTGGGAAGGGAAATGGGGCCAACGTCCTGACTTTC
-,TRBV7-3,TRBJ1-5,-,CASSPVEQPQHF,TGTGCCAGCAGCCCCGTGGAGCAGCCCCAGCATTTT
TRBD2,TRBV18,TRBJ2-5,once,CASSPSGGGETQYF,TGTGCCAGCTCACCTTCCGGGGGGGGAGAGACCCAGTACTTC
-,TRBV7-8,TRBJ2-3,-,CASSHYKGTTDTQYF,TGTGCCAGCAGTCACTATAAGGGCACCACAGATACGCAGTATTTT
-,TRBV18,TRBJ1-1,-,CASSPRQNTEAFF,TGTGCCAGCTCACCACGACAGAACACTGAAGCTTTCTTT
-,TRBV19,TRBJ2-1,-,CATRDPPRSTYNEQFF,TGTGCCACTAGAGACCCACCGAGGTCTACCTACAATGAGCAGTTCTTC
TRBD1,TRBV7-2,TRBJ2-1,-,CASSTPQQGASSYNEQFF,TGTGCCAGCAGCACCCCTCAACAGGGGGCGAGCTCCTACAATGAGCAGTTCTTC
-,TRBV10-3,TRBJ2-5,-,CAISGRPSGETQYF,TGTGCCATCAGTGGGAGGCCCTCTGGAGAGACCCAGTACTTC
-,TRBV7-3,TRBJ1-5,-,CASSLNRDQPQHF,TGTGCCAGCAGCCTAAACAGGGACCAGCCCCAGCATTTT
-,TRBV27,TRBJ2-7,-,CASSFGTYSYEQYF,TGTGCCAGCAGTTTCGGGACGTACTCCTACGAGCAGTACTTC
TRBD1,TRBV27,TRBJ2-7,-,CASSLRGRSSYEQYF,TGTGCCAGCAGTTTAAGGGGGCGCAGCTCCTACGAGCAGTACTTC
-,TRBV10-3,TRBJ1-4,-,CAISDQGTTNEKLFF,TGTGCCATCAGCGACCAGGGAACCACTAATGAAAAACTGTTTTTT
TRBD2,TRBV19,TRBJ2-7,-,CASSPRTSGSYEQYF,TGTGCCAGTAGTCCCCGGACTAGCGGGAGCTACGAGCAGTACTTC
TRBD1,TRBV5-4,TRBJ1-4,-,CASSPGQAANEKLFF,TGTGCCAGCAGCCCAGGACAGGCGGCTAATGAAAAACTGTTTTTT
TRBD1,TRBV11-2,TRBJ1-2,few,CASSLEWDSYGYTF,TGTGCCAGCAGCTTAGAATGGGACAGCTATGGCTACACCTTC
-,TRBV9,TRBJ1-1,medium-sized,CASSVGGSLNTEAFF,TGTGCCAGCAGCGTAGGGGGCAGTCTGAACACTGAAGCTTTCTTT
-,TRBV25-1,TRBJ2-2,-,CASSESETANTGELFF,TGTGCCAGCAGTGAATCGGAGACAGCGAACACCGGGGAGCTGTTTTTT
-,TRBV7-2,TRBJ1-4,-,CASSLGGTRNEKLFF,TGTGCCAGCAGCTTAGGTGGGACTAGGAATGAAAAACTGTTTTTT
-,TRBV29-1,TRBJ2-5,-,CSAVGGQETQYF,TGCAGCGCCGTGGGGGGTCAAGAGACCCAGTACTTC